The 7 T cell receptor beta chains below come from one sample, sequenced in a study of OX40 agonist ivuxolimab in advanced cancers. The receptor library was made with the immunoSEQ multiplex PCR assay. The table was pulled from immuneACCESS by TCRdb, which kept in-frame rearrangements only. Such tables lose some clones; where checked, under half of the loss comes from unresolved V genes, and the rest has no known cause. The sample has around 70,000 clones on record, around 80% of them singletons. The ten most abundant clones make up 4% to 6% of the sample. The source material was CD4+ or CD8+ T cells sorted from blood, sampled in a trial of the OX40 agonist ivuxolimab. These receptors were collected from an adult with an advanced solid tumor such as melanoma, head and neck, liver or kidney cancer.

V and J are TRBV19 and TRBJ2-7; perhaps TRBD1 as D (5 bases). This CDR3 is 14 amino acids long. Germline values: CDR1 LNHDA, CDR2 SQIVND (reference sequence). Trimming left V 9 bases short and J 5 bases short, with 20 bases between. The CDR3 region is CARAGQGRVDEQYF. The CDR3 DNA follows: TGTGCCAGAGCCGGTCAGGGTCGGGTCGACGAGCAGTACTTC.

Written as DNA, the CDR3 is TGTGCCAGCAGCGTAGCGAATTACAATGAGCAGTTCTTC. It codes for CASSVANYNEQFF. The J gene is TRBJ2-1, the V gene TRBV9; D is unresolved. Trimming cost V 0 bases and J 4 bases, with 5 bases left between them. The CDR3 sequence is 13 residues long. Germline CDR1 reads SGDLS; CDR2 reads YYNGEE.

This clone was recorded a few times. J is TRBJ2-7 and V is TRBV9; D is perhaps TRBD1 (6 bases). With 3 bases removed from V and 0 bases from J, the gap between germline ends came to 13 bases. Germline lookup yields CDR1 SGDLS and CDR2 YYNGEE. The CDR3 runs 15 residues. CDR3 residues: CASSATGYGSYEQYF. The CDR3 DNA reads TGTGCCAGCAGCGCGACAGGCTACGGCTCCTACGAGCAGTACTTC.

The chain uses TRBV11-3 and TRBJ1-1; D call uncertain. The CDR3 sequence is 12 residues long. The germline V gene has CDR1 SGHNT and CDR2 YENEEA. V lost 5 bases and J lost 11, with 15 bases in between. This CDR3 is CASSPGQGSAFF. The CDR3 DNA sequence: TGTGCCAGCAGCCCCGGGCAAGGGAGCGCTTTCTTT.

The CDR3 DNA reads as TGCGCCAGCAGCCAAGAGTCGGTGGGCCGCACCTTC. Residues: CASSQESVGRTF. The chain joins TRBV4-1 to TRBJ1-2; no clear D gene. CDR3 size: 12 residues. The germline V gene has CDR1 MGHRA and CDR2 YSYEKL. V dropped 0 bases and J dropped 13 bases, with 12 bases sitting between them.

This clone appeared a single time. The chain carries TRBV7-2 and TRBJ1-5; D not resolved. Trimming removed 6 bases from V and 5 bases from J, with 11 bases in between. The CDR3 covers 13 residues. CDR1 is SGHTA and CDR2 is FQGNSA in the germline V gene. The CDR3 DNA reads TGTGCCAGCAGTCGTAGGACCGATCAGCCCCAGCATTTT. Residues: CASSRRTDQPQHF.

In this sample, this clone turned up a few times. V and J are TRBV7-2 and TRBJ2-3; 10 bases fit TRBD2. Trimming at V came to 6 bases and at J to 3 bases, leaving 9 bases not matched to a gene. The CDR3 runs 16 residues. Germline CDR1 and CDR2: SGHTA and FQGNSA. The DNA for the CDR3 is TGTGCCAGCAGTTTCTTTAGCGGGGGGCGGACAGATACGCAGTATTTT. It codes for CASSFFSGGRTDTQYF.